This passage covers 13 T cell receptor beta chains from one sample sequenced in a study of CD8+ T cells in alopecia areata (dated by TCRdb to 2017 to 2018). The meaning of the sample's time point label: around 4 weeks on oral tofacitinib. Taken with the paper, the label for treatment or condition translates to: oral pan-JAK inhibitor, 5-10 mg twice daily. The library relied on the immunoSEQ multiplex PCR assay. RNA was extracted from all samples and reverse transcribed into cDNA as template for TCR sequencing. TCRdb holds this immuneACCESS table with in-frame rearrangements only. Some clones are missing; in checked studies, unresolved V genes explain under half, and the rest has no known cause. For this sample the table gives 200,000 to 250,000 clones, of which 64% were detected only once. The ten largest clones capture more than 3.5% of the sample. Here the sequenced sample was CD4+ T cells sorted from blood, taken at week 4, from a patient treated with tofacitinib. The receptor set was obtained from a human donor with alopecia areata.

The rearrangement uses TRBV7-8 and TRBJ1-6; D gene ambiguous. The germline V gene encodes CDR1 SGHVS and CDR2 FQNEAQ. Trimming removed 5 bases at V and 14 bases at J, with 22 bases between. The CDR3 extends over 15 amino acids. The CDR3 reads CASSQRSPALGALHF. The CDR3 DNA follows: TGTGCCAGCAGCCAGCGGTCCCCAGCTCTTGGAGCCCTCCACTTT. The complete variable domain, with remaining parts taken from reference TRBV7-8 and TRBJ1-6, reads GAGVSQSPRYKVAKRGQDVALRCDPISGHVSLFWYQQALGQGPEFLTYFQNEAQLDKSGLPSDRFFAERPEGSVSTLKIQRTQQEDSAVYLCASSQRSPALGALHFGNGTRLTVT.

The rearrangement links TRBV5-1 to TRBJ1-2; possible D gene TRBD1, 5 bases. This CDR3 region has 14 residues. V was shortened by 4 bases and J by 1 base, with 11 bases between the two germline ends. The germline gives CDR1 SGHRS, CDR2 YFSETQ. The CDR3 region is CASSQQTDNYGYTF. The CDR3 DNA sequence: TGCGCCAGCAGCCAGCAGACAGATAACTATGGCTACACCTTC.

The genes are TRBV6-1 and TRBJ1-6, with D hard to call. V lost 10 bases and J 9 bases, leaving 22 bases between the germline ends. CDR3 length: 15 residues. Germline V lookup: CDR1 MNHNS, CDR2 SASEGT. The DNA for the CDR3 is TGTGCCACTTCGGAGGCCCCACTCTCTGGTTCACCCCTCCACTTT. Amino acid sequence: CATSEAPLSGSPLHF.

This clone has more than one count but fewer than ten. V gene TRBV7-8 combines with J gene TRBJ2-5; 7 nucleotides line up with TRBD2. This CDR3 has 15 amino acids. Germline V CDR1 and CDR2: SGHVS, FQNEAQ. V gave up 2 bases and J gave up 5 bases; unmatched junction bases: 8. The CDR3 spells CASSLYGEGTETQYF. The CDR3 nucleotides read TGTGCCAGCAGCTTATACGGGGAGGGGACGGAGACCCAGTACTTC.

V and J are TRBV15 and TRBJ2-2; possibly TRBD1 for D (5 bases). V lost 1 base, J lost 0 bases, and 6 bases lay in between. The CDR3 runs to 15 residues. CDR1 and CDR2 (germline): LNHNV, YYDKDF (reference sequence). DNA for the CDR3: TGTGCCACCAGCAGAGGGACAACGAACACCGGGGAGCTGTTTTTT. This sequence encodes CATSRGTTNTGELFF.

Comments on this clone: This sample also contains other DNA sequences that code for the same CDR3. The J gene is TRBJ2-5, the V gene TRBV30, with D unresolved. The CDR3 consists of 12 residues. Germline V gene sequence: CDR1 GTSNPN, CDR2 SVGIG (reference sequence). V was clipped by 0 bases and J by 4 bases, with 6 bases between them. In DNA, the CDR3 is TGTGCCTGGAGTGTAGTTGGAGAGACCCAGTACTTC. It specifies CAWSVVGETQYF.

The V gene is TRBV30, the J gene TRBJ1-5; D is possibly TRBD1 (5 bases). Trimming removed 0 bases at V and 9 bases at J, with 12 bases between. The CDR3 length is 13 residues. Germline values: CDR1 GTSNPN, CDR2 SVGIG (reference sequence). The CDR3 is CAWSVQEGRPQHF. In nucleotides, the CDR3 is TGTGCCTGGAGTGTACAGGAGGGCCGGCCCCAGCATTTT.

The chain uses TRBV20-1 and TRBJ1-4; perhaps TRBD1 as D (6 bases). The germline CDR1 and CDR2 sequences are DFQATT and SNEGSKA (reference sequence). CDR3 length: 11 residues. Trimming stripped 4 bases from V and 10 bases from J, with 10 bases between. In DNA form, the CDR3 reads TGCAGTGCTATGGGGGGGGCAAAACTGTTTTTT. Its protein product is CSAMGGAKLFF.

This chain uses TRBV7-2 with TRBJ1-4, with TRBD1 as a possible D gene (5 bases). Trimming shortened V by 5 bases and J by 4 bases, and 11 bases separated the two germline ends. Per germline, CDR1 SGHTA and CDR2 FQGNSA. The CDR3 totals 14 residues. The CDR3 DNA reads TGTGCCAGCAGCCCGGGACGGATTAATGAAAAACTGTTTTTT. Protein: CASSPGRINEKLFF.

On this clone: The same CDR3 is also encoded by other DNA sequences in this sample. CDR3 in amino acids: CASSFGGSNEKLFF. CDR3 nucleotide sequence: TGCGCCAGCAGCTTTGGGGGGTCTAATGAAAAACTGTTTTTT. This chain joins TRBV5-1 and TRBJ1-4; tentative D call: TRBD1 (5 bases). Between the trimmed V and J ends, which lost 2 bases and 3 bases, there was a span of 8 bases. The CDR3 contains 14 residues. Germline CDR1 reads SGHRS; CDR2 reads YFSETQ.

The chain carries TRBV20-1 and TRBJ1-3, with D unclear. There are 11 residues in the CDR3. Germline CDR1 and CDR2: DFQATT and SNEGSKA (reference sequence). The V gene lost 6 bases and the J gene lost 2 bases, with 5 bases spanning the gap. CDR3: CSAPAGNTIYF. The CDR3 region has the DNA TGCAGTGCCCCTGCTGGAAACACCATATATTTT.

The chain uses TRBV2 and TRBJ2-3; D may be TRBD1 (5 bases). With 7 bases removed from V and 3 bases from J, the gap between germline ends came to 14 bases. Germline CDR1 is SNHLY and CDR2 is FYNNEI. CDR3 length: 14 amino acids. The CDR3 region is CASTGRAGTDTQYF. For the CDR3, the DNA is TGTGCCAGCACGGGCAGGGCAGGGACAGATACGCAGTATTTT.

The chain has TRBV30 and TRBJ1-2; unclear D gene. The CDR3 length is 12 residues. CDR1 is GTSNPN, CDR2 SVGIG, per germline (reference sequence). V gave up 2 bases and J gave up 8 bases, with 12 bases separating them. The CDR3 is CAWSRQTGGYTF. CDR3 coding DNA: TGTGCCTGGAGTCGTCAAACGGGGGGCTACACCTTC.